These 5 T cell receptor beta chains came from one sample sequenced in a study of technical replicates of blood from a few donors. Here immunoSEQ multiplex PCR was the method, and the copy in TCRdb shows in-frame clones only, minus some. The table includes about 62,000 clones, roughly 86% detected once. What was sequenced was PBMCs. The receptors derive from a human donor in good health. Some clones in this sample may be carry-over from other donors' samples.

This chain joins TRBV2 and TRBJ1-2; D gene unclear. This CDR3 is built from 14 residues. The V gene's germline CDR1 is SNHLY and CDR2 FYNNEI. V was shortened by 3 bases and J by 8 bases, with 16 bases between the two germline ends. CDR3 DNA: TGTGCCAGCAGTGATATAGAGGGTCTTAAGGGCTACACCTTC. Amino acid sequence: CASSDIEGLKGYTF.

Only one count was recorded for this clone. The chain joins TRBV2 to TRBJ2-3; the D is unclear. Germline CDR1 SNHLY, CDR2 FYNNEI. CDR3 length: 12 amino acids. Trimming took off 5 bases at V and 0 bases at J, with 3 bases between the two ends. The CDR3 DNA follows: TGTGCCAGCAGTACTAGCACAGATACGCAGTATTTT. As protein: CASSTSTDTQYF.

As DNA, the CDR3 is TGCGCCAGCAGCCCGGGGACTAGCGGGGGGAAGGAGACCCAGTACTTC. Protein product: CASSPGTSGGKETQYF. The chain links TRBV5-1 to TRBJ2-5; 15 bases align to TRBD2. V was clipped by 4 bases and J by 5 bases; unmatched bases: 6. This CDR3 has 16 residues. CDR1 and CDR2 (germline): SGHRS, YFSETQ.

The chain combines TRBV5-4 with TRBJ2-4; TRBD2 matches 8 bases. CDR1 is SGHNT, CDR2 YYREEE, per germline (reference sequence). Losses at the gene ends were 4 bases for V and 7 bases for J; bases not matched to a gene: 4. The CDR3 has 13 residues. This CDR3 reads CASSTPGGNIQYF. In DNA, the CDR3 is TGTGCCAGCAGCACCCCGGGGGGGAACATTCAGTACTTC.

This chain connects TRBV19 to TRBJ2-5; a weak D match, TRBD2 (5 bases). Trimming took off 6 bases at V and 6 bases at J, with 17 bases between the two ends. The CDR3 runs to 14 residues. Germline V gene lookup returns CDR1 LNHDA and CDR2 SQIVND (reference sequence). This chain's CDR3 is CASSPGVAGQTQYF. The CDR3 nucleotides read TGTGCCAGTAGCCCCGGGGTAGCTGGGCAGACCCAGTACTTC.